These T cell receptor beta chains were read from a single sample in a study of OX40 agonist ivuxolimab in advanced cancers. Measured with immunoSEQ multiplex PCR; TCRdb has only the in-frame clones, and not every one. The sample has tens of thousands of clones, roughly 89% seen once. The sample in question was CD4+ or CD8+ T cells sorted from blood, obtained in a trial of the OX40 agonist ivuxolimab. The origin of the receptors is an adult with an advanced solid tumor such as melanoma, head and neck, liver or kidney cancer. The CDR3 runs from the conserved cysteine through the conserved F or W. Each record gives: J gene, D gene, V gene, clone size, CDR3 protein, CDR3 DNA. The D gene is left open where the match is weak. Clone sizes are given selectively: once, few, many, or a class where the clone is expanded.

j_call: TRBJ2-3
d_call: -
v_call: TRBV15
clone_size: -
cdr3_aa: CATSRDPVRDTQYF
cdr3_nt: TGTGCCACCAGCAGAGACCCGGTTCGGGATACGCAGTATTTT

j_call: TRBJ1-1
d_call: -
v_call: TRBV27
clone_size: few
cdr3_aa: CASKRYTEAFF
cdr3_nt: TGTGCCAGCAAAAGGTACACTGAAGCTTTCTTT

j_call: TRBJ2-2
d_call: -
v_call: TRBV28
clone_size: -
cdr3_aa: CATWEGVGRNTGELFF
cdr3_nt: TGTGCCACCTGGGAAGGGGTGGGTAGGAACACCGGGGAGCTGTTTTTT

j_call: TRBJ1-5
d_call: -
v_call: TRBV19
clone_size: -
cdr3_aa: CASTTQGYSNQPQHF
cdr3_nt: TGTGCCAGTACTACACAGGGCTATAGCAATCAGCCCCAGCATTTT

j_call: TRBJ2-5
d_call: -
v_call: TRBV15
clone_size: -
cdr3_aa: CATSRGSRGRETQYF
cdr3_nt: TGTGCCACCAGCAGAGGTTCCAGGGGAAGAGAGACCCAGTACTTC

j_call: TRBJ2-5
d_call: -
v_call: TRBV10-2
clone_size: -
cdr3_aa: CASRGSGWGGETQYF
cdr3_nt: TGCGCCAGCCGGGGTAGCGGCTGGGGTGGAGAGACCCAGTACTTC

j_call: TRBJ2-7
d_call: -
v_call: TRBV5-5
clone_size: few
cdr3_aa: CASSQGGRGVSYEQYF
cdr3_nt: TGTGCCAGCAGCCAAGGGGGCCGGGGGGTCTCCTACGAGCAGTACTTC

j_call: TRBJ1-4
d_call: -
v_call: TRBV18
clone_size: -
cdr3_aa: CASSPDRNEKLFF
cdr3_nt: TGTGCCAGCTCACCGGACAGAAATGAAAAACTGTTTTTT

j_call: TRBJ2-3
d_call: TRBD2
v_call: TRBV7-2
clone_size: -
cdr3_aa: CASCSRAGDTDTQYF
cdr3_nt: TGTGCCAGCTGCTCTAGGGCGGGGGACACAGATACGCAGTATTTT

j_call: TRBJ1-2
d_call: -
v_call: TRBV7-3
clone_size: -
cdr3_aa: CASSFERTREYTF
cdr3_nt: TGTGCCAGCAGCTTCGAGAGGACGAGGGAATACACCTTC

j_call: TRBJ2-7
d_call: -
v_call: TRBV12-2
clone_size: -
cdr3_aa: CASRFTPRDRFHEQYF
cdr3_nt: TGTGCAAGTCGCTTTACCCCCCGGGACAGGTTCCACGAGCAGTACTTC

j_call: TRBJ1-5
d_call: TRBD1
v_call: TRBV27
clone_size: few
cdr3_aa: CASSSTGAPNNQPQHF
cdr3_nt: TGTGCCAGCAGTTCGACAGGGGCACCAAACAATCAGCCCCAGCATTTT

j_call: TRBJ1-2
d_call: -
v_call: TRBV5-1
clone_size: -
cdr3_aa: CASSPGAGEGGYTF
cdr3_nt: TGCGCCAGCAGCCCGGGTGCAGGGGAAGGTGGCTACACCTTC

j_call: TRBJ2-7
d_call: TRBD2
v_call: TRBV4-2
clone_size: -
cdr3_aa: CASSQGVVAGGPGEQYF
cdr3_nt: TGTGCCAGCAGCCAAGGGGTGGTAGCGGGAGGGCCTGGAGAGCAGTACTTC

j_call: TRBJ2-2
d_call: -
v_call: TRBV30
clone_size: -
cdr3_aa: CAWGLYANTGELFF
cdr3_nt: TGTGCGTGGGGCCTATACGCGAACACCGGGGAGCTGTTTTTT

j_call: TRBJ2-3
d_call: TRBD2
v_call: TRBV7-8
clone_size: once
cdr3_aa: CASSSLGGEPSSTDTQYF
cdr3_nt: TGTGCCAGCAGCTCCCTCGGGGGGGAACCCTCTAGCACAGATACGCAGTATTTT

j_call: TRBJ2-7
d_call: -
v_call: TRBV18
clone_size: -
cdr3_aa: CASSPTPSYEQYF
cdr3_nt: TGTGCCAGCTCACCCACCCCCTCCTACGAGCAGTACTTC

j_call: TRBJ2-7
d_call: -
v_call: TRBV11-2
clone_size: -
cdr3_aa: CASSLLPLPMTSYEQYF
cdr3_nt: TGTGCCAGCAGCTTATTACCACTACCCATGACCTCCTACGAGCAGTACTTC

j_call: TRBJ1-4
d_call: -
v_call: TRBV9
clone_size: -
cdr3_aa: CASSPSVGGGTLFF
cdr3_nt: TGTGCCAGCAGCCCCAGCGTGGGGGGCGGGACGCTGTTTTTT

j_call: TRBJ1-1
d_call: -
v_call: TRBV6-5
clone_size: few
cdr3_aa: CASSLTGVTEAFF
cdr3_nt: TGTGCCAGCAGTTTGACAGGCGTCACTGAAGCTTTCTTT

j_call: TRBJ2-7
d_call: TRBD2
v_call: TRBV9
clone_size: -
cdr3_aa: CASSDGGWSDEQYF
cdr3_nt: TGTGCCAGCAGCGACGGGGGGTGGAGCGACGAGCAGTACTTC

j_call: TRBJ2-1
d_call: TRBD2
v_call: TRBV7-3
clone_size: once
cdr3_aa: CASSSGLAGAGGNEQFF
cdr3_nt: TGTGCCAGCAGCTCTGGACTAGCGGGAGCAGGGGGCAATGAGCAGTTCTTC

j_call: TRBJ2-1
d_call: TRBD2
v_call: TRBV5-1
clone_size: -
cdr3_aa: CASSWSTSGMNEQFF
cdr3_nt: TGCGCCAGCAGCTGGAGCACTAGCGGGATGAATGAGCAGTTCTTC

j_call: TRBJ2-2
d_call: -
v_call: TRBV28
clone_size: -
cdr3_aa: CASGGGRGTGELFF
cdr3_nt: TGTGCCAGCGGAGGGGGGCGAGGCACCGGGGAGCTGTTTTTT

j_call: TRBJ1-2
d_call: TRBD1
v_call: TRBV5-5
clone_size: -
cdr3_aa: CASTWTGSLDGYTF
cdr3_nt: TGTGCCAGCACCTGGACAGGGAGCCTTGATGGCTACACCTTC

j_call: TRBJ1-2
d_call: TRBD1
v_call: TRBV5-4
clone_size: -
cdr3_aa: CASSGDRGWYGYTF
cdr3_nt: TGTGCCAGCAGCGGGGACAGGGGATGGTATGGCTACACCTTC

j_call: TRBJ2-5
d_call: -
v_call: TRBV7-6
clone_size: -
cdr3_aa: CASSTLYETQYF
cdr3_nt: TGTGCCAGCAGCACCCTGTACGAGACCCAGTACTTC

j_call: TRBJ2-7
d_call: -
v_call: TRBV30
clone_size: -
cdr3_aa: CAWSRDSTGHEQYF
cdr3_nt: TGTGCCTGGAGTCGTGACAGTACCGGTCACGAGCAGTACTTC

j_call: TRBJ2-2
d_call: -
v_call: TRBV10-1
clone_size: -
cdr3_aa: CASSEVDTGELFF
cdr3_nt: TGCGCCAGCAGTGAGGTAGACACCGGGGAGCTGTTTTTT

j_call: TRBJ1-5
d_call: -
v_call: TRBV4-1
clone_size: -
cdr3_aa: CASSQEHSRPGGEQPQHF
cdr3_nt: TGCGCCAGCAGCCAAGAACACTCTCGTCCGGGGGGAGAGCAACCCCAGCATTTT

j_call: TRBJ1-1
d_call: -
v_call: TRBV19
clone_size: -
cdr3_aa: CASTLAVMNTEAFF
cdr3_nt: TGTGCCAGTACCCTGGCGGTAATGAACACTGAAGCTTTCTTT

j_call: TRBJ1-2
d_call: -
v_call: TRBV7-2
clone_size: -
cdr3_aa: CASSPGSHNYGYTF
cdr3_nt: TGTGCCAGCAGCCCTGGAAGTCATAACTATGGCTACACCTTC

j_call: TRBJ1-1
d_call: TRBD1
v_call: TRBV5-1
clone_size: -
cdr3_aa: CASSLEPTGPGTEAFF
cdr3_nt: TGCGCCAGCAGCTTAGAGCCGACAGGGCCTGGCACTGAAGCTTTCTTT

j_call: TRBJ1-4
d_call: -
v_call: TRBV4-3
clone_size: -
cdr3_aa: CASSRSRGEKLFF
cdr3_nt: TGCGCCAGCAGCCGATCGCGGGGGGAAAAACTGTTTTTT

j_call: TRBJ1-2
d_call: -
v_call: TRBV7-8
clone_size: -
cdr3_aa: CASSFGEGYTF
cdr3_nt: TGTGCCAGCAGCTTCGGAGAAGGCTACACCTTC

j_call: TRBJ1-2
d_call: -
v_call: TRBV9
clone_size: once
cdr3_aa: CASSVDMGNYGYTF
cdr3_nt: TGTGCCAGCAGCGTAGATATGGGGAACTATGGCTACACCTTC

j_call: TRBJ2-5
d_call: -
v_call: TRBV5-1
clone_size: -
cdr3_aa: CASSLSAGGRFQETQYF
cdr3_nt: TGCGCCAGCAGCTTGTCAGCCGGGGGCAGATTCCAAGAGACCCAGTACTTC

j_call: TRBJ2-7
d_call: -
v_call: TRBV7-2
clone_size: once
cdr3_aa: CASSLIRGTHEQYF
cdr3_nt: TGTGCCAGCAGCTTAATTAGGGGTACCCACGAGCAGTACTTC

j_call: TRBJ2-1
d_call: -
v_call: TRBV2
clone_size: -
cdr3_aa: CASSGEGGTHEQFF
cdr3_nt: TGTGCCAGCAGTGGGGAGGGCGGGACACATGAGCAGTTCTTC

j_call: TRBJ2-3
d_call: TRBD2
v_call: TRBV11-1
clone_size: -
cdr3_aa: CASSLFREEETDTQYF
cdr3_nt: TGTGCCAGCAGCTTATTCCGGGAGGAAGAAACAGATACGCAGTATTTT

j_call: TRBJ1-4
d_call: TRBD1
v_call: TRBV5-8
clone_size: few
cdr3_aa: CASSPRNGQAIGEKLFF
cdr3_nt: TGTGCCAGCAGCCCACGAAACGGACAGGCGATTGGGGAAAAACTGTTTTTT

j_call: TRBJ2-3
d_call: -
v_call: TRBV4-2
clone_size: -
cdr3_aa: CASSQTRAQDTQYF
cdr3_nt: TGTGCCAGCAGCCAAACCAGGGCCCAAGATACGCAGTATTTT

j_call: TRBJ2-3
d_call: TRBD2
v_call: TRBV7-9
clone_size: -
cdr3_aa: CASSLGAGTSGTDTQYF
cdr3_nt: TGTGCCAGCAGCTTAGGGGCCGGGACTAGCGGCACAGATACGCAGTATTTT

j_call: TRBJ1-5
d_call: -
v_call: TRBV19
clone_size: -
cdr3_aa: CASSVGGGAGGQPQHF
cdr3_nt: TGTGCCAGTAGTGTTGGCGGGGGGGCCGGAGGTCAGCCCCAGCATTTT

j_call: TRBJ2-3
d_call: TRBD1
v_call: TRBV5-1
clone_size: -
cdr3_aa: CASSLGWTGDMDTQYF
cdr3_nt: TGCGCCAGCAGCTTGGGGTGGACAGGGGATATGGATACGCAGTATTTT

j_call: TRBJ2-5
d_call: -
v_call: TRBV23-1
clone_size: -
cdr3_aa: CASSQSRGTQYF
cdr3_nt: TGCGCCAGCAGTCAATCGAGGGGGACCCAGTACTTC

j_call: TRBJ2-2
d_call: -
v_call: TRBV7-2
clone_size: -
cdr3_aa: CASSSRGGSNTGELFF
cdr3_nt: TGTGCCAGCAGCTCTAGGGGGGGATCGAACACCGGGGAGCTGTTTTTT

j_call: TRBJ1-1
d_call: TRBD1
v_call: TRBV6-5
clone_size: once
cdr3_aa: CASRGTDTEAFF
cdr3_nt: TGTGCCAGCAGGGGGACAGACACTGAAGCTTTCTTT

j_call: TRBJ1-5
d_call: -
v_call: TRBV10-3
clone_size: -
cdr3_aa: CAITRDSNQPQHF
cdr3_nt: TGTGCCATCACCCGGGACAGCAATCAGCCCCAGCATTTT

j_call: TRBJ1-6
d_call: TRBD1
v_call: TRBV30
clone_size: -
cdr3_aa: CAWRTGLRSPLHF
cdr3_nt: TGTGCCTGGAGGACAGGGTTACGTTCACCCCTCCACTTT

j_call: TRBJ2-3
d_call: -
v_call: TRBV6-4
clone_size: -
cdr3_aa: CATSVGAASDTQYF
cdr3_nt: TGTGCCACTTCGGTGGGGGCCGCATCAGATACGCAGTATTTT

j_call: TRBJ2-2
d_call: -
v_call: TRBV7-3
clone_size: -
cdr3_aa: CASRSKSQSQRLVRTGELFF
cdr3_nt: TGTGCCAGCAGATCCAAATCCCAATCCCAGCGGCTCGTACGCACCGGGGAGCTGTTTTTT

j_call: TRBJ2-2
d_call: TRBD2
v_call: TRBV27
clone_size: -
cdr3_aa: CASTVLLAANTGELFF
cdr3_nt: TGTGCCAGCACCGTGTTACTAGCGGCAAACACCGGGGAGCTGTTTTTT